This T cell receptor (beta chain) was sequenced for a study of T cell repertoires in cytomegalovirus infection. For this clonotype: Its antigen is undetermined.

One entry per CDR3 protein results from TCRdb running MiXCR on the reads. The sample holds about 110,000 distinct CDR3 sequences, roughly 39% seen once. Sequenced material: CD8+ T cells from cultured PBMCs, taken from culture after CMV antigen stimulation. This clonotype was sampled from a human donor in good health (CMV status not recorded). Some clones in this sample may be carry-over from other donors' samples.

The CDR3 bases are TGCAGCGTTGACGAGGGTGGAACCTACGAGCAGTACTTC. Protein sequence: CSVDEGGTYEQYF. The rearrangement links TRBV29-1 to TRBJ2-7, with TRBD2 as a possible D gene (5 bases). The germline V gene has CDR1 SQVTM and CDR2 ANQGSEA. V shed 3 bases and J shed 2 bases, with 11 bases lying between them. This CDR3 region has 13 residues.